One sample yielded the 15 T cell receptor beta chains listed below, sequenced in a study of regulatory T cells in long-lasting Graves disease listed by TCRdb under 2021. Library preparation was by multiplex PCR. The instrument was an Illumina HiSeq 4000. iRepertoire HTBI primers and Arm-PCR amplification of CDR3 regions were used to construct TCR beta libraries. The public reads were reanalyzed by TCRdb: fastp trimming at Q25, MiXCR alignment, in-frame beta chains only. CDR3 protein sequences are deduplicated, and each keeps its most common genes and DNA. This sample comprises some 410,000 distinct CDR3 sequences, around 17% of them detected only once. The ten largest clones represent around 10% of the sample. The time point tag for this specimen amounts to: newly diagnosed GD, antithyroid drugs for less than 3 months. For both TCR sequencing and RNA sequencing, RNA was extracted from PBMCs in TRIzol.

The same data also contributed to another study, on T cells in Graves' hyperthyroidism and ophthalmopathy.

This sample comprised peripheral blood mononuclear cells (PBMCs), obtained at new diagnosis, from a patient treated with antithyroid drugs. The receptors were sampled from a young woman with Graves disease. Donor details come from another sample of the same person, matched by shared clones.

This clonotype was recorded a few times. The V gene is TRBV12-3 or TRBV12-4, the J gene TRBJ1-6; TRBD1 aligns across 10 bases. The CDR3 loop spans 16 amino acids. Unmatched junction bases numbered 8, after V lost 3 bases and J lost 9 bases. CDR3 DNA sequence: TGTGCCAGCAGTTTCCGGACAGGGGGGTCTCTTTCACCCCTCCACTTT. This encodes CASSFRTGGSLSPLHF.

The chain uses TRBV20-1 and TRBJ2-7; 8 nucleotides align to TRBD1. CDR3 size: 14 residues. Trimming at V came to 4 bases and at J to 2 bases, leaving 7 bases not matched to a gene. Germline lookup yields CDR1 DFQATT and CDR2 SNEGSKA (reference sequence). In DNA, the CDR3 is TGCAGTGCTACAGGACAGGGAAGGCCCTACGAGCAGTACTTC. Amino acids: CSATGQGRPYEQYF.

The genes are TRBV5-1 and TRBJ2-2, with TRBD1 matching 8 bases. V was pared by 5 bases and J by 9 bases, with 12 bases of the junction left unmatched. The V gene's germline CDR1 is SGHRS and CDR2 YFSETQ. The CDR3 covers 15 residues. CDR3 amino acids: CASSTGQGTVRELFF. CDR3 DNA: TGCGCCAGCAGTACTGGACAGGGTACGGTCCGGGAGCTGTTTTTT.

This clonotype was counted many times. The chain is built from TRBV27 and TRBJ2-1; D is possibly TRBD2 (5 bases). The CDR3 is 15 residues long. Trimming took 5 bases from V and 7 from J, leaving 18 bases between them. Germline V gene data show CDR1 as MNHEY and CDR2 as SMNVEV (reference sequence). The chain's CDR3 is CASSVYRGLGNEQFF. In nucleotides, the CDR3 is TGTGCCAGCAGTGTGTATAGAGGACTCGGGAATGAGCAGTTCTTC.

The J gene is TRBJ1-5, the V gene TRBV20-1, with no clear D. V gave up 4 bases and J gave up 1 base, with 8 bases separating them. This CDR3 spans 13 amino acids. Per germline, CDR1 DFQATT and CDR2 SNEGSKA (reference sequence). This CDR3 reads CSANKWSNQPQHF. Written as DNA, the CDR3 is TGCAGTGCTAATAAATGGAGCAATCAGCCCCAGCATTTT.

The chain recombines TRBV4-1 with TRBJ1-5; no reliable D call. Germline values: CDR1 MGHRA, CDR2 YSYEKL. The ends were cut back, 2 bases at V and 3 bases at J, with 11 bases in the middle. CDR3 length equals 15 residues. CDR3 in amino acids: CASSQSETYNQPQHF. The CDR3 DNA follows: TGCGCCAGCAGCCAATCGGAGACATACAATCAGCCCCAGCATTTT.

This chain connects TRBV19 to TRBJ2-2; TRBD1 aligns across 7 bases. This CDR3 has 16 amino acids. Germline values: CDR1 LNHDA, CDR2 SQIVND (reference sequence). The junction had 9 bases not matched to a gene; V was cut back by 4 bases and J by 4 bases. Here the CDR3 reads CASSTDEGASTGELFF. Written as DNA, the CDR3 is TGTGCCAGTAGTACCGACGAGGGGGCGAGCACCGGGGAGCTGTTTTTT.

Points on this clonotype: This may come from a read error, since a much larger clone is one base off. The chain couples TRBV5-4 to TRBJ2-1; D is perhaps TRBD1 (5 bases). This CDR3 comprises 14 residues. Germline V gene sequence: CDR1 SGHNT, CDR2 YYREEE (reference sequence). The CDR3 DNA is TGTGCCAGCAGCCGACAGAGCTCCTACAATGAGCGGTTCTTC. Its translation is CASSRQSSYNERFF.

This clonotype was counted between two and nine times. The DNA of the CDR3 is TGTGCCAGCAGTTATTCGGGAGCGGTCACAGATACGCAGTATTTT. It translates to CASSYSGAVTDTQYF. The rearrangement joins TRBV6-2 or TRBV6-3 to TRBJ2-3; D is perhaps TRBD2 (6 bases). Germline V gene data show CDR1 as MNHEY and CDR2 as SVGEGT. V was shortened by 3 bases and J by 2 bases, with 12 bases between the two germline ends. The CDR3 has 15 amino acids.

This clonotype turned up a few times. V gene TRBV4-3 combines with J gene TRBJ2-3, with TRBD2 matching 8 bases. Germline loops: CDR1 LGHNA, CDR2 YSLEER. The CDR3 has 18 amino acids. V was pared by 1 base and J by 4 bases, with 13 bases of the junction left unmatched. CDR3 residues: CASSQGPFGAGDPDTQYF. In DNA, the CDR3 is TGCGCCAGCAGCCAAGGTCCCTTTGGAGCGGGAGACCCAGATACGCAGTATTTT.

This clonotype was found many times. The J gene is TRBJ2-1, the V gene TRBV27; TRBD1 matches 8 bases. CDR3 length: 18 residues. From germline, CDR1 is MNHEY and CDR2 SMNVEV (reference sequence). With 3 bases clipped from V and 0 bases from J, the junction kept 10 bases outside the gene matches. The CDR3 coding sequence is TGTGCCAGCAGTTTCTTCCCTCCGACAGGGGCCTCCTACAATGAGCAGTTCTTC. Translation: CASSFFPPTGASYNEQFF.

The sample holds a few counts of this clonotype. The chain couples TRBV27 to TRBJ1-2, with D perhaps matching TRBD1 (6 bases). CDR1 is MNHEY and CDR2 is SMNVEV in the germline V gene (reference sequence). The V end lost 5 bases, the J end lost 1 base, and 17 bases lay between the germline ends. The CDR3 has 16 residues. The DNA for the CDR3 is TGTGCCAGCAGTCCTCTCGGGACACGAGATAACTATGGCTACACCTTC. It yields the protein CASSPLGTRDNYGYTF.

This clonotype has at least ten counts. The genes are TRBV3-1 and TRBJ2-1; D remains unclear. The CDR3 runs 13 residues. Germline CDR1 is LGHDT and CDR2 is YNNKEL (reference sequence). V dropped 2 bases and J dropped 7 bases, with 9 bases sitting between them. CDR3 in DNA: TGTGCCAGCAGCCAACCGAAGTCGAATGAGCAGTTCTTC. Protein: CASSQPKSNEQFF.

The rearrangement joins TRBV14 to TRBJ2-7; tentative D call: TRBD2 (6 bases). The CDR3 is made up of 14 amino acids. The V gene's germline CDR1 is SGHDN and CDR2 FVKESK. V gave up 2 bases and J gave up 13 bases, with 21 bases separating them. The CDR3 region has the DNA TGTGCCAGCAGCCAAAACCTTCTGCCGGGAGTTCATTACTTC. Translated, it gives CASSQNLLPGVHYF. The full variable domain, with the rest looked up from reference TRBV14 and TRBJ2-7, is EAGVTQFPSHSVIEKGQTVTLRCDPISGHDNLYWYRRVMGKEIKFLLHFVKESKQDESGMPNNRFLAERTGGTYSTLKVQPAELEDSGVYFCASSQNLLPGVHYFGPGTRLTVT.

This clonotype was counted at least ten times. The rearrangement links TRBV18 to TRBJ1-3; D gene uncertain. The V gene's germline CDR1 is KGHSH and CDR2 LQKENI. This CDR3 is 15 amino acids long. V dropped 4 bases and J dropped 0 bases, with 10 bases sitting between them. CDR3 DNA sequence: TGTGCCAGCTCACGGGCCCTTAGCTCTGGAAACACCATATATTTT. It encodes CASSRALSSGNTIYF.